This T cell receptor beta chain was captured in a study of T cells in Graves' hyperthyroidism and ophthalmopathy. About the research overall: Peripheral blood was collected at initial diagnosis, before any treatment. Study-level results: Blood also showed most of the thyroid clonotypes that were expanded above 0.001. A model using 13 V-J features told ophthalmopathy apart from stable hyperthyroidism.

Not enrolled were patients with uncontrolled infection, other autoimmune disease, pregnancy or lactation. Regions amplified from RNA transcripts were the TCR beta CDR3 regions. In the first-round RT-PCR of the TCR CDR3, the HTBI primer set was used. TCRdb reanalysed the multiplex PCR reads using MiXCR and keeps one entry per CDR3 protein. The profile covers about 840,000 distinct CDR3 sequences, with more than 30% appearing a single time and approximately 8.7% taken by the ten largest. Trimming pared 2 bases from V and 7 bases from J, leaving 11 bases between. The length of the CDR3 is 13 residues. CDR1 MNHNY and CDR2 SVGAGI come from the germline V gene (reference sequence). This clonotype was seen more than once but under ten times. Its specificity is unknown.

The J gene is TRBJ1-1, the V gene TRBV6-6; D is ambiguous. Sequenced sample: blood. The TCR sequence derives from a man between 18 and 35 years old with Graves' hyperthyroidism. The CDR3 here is CASSYVPRVEAFF. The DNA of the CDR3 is TGTGCCAGCAGTTACGTCCCGCGGGTTGAAGCTTTCTTT.